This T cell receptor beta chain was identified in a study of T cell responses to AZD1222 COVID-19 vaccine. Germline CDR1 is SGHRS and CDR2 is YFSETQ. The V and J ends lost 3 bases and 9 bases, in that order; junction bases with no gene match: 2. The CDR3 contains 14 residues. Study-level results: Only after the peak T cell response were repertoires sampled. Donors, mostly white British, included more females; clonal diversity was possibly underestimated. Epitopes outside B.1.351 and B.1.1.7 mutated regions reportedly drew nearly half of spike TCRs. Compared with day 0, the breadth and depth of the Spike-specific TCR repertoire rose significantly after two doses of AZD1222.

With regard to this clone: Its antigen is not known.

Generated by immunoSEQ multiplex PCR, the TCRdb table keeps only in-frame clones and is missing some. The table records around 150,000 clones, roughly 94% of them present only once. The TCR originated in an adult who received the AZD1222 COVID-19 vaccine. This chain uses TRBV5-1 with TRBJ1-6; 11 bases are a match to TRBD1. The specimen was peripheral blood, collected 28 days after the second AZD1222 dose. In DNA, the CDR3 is TGCGCCAGCAGCTCGGACAGGGGGCTTTCACCCCTCCACTTT. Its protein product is CASSSDRGLSPLHF.